Presented here are 19 T cell receptor beta chains from one specimen sequenced in a study of cytotoxic CD8 clonotypes in ibrutinib-treated CLL. Here immunoSEQ multiplex PCR was the method, and the copy in TCRdb shows in-frame clones only, minus some. The data hold about 21,000 clones, with 65% to 85% observed a single time. Here the sequenced sample was PBMCs, taken before ibrutinib treatment. The receptors come from a human donor with chronic lymphocytic leukemia.

The chain joins TRBV7-8 to TRBJ1-2; 9 bases agree with TRBD1. The germline V gene has CDR1 SGHVS and CDR2 FQNEAQ. The CDR3 loop spans 16 amino acids. The V and J ends lost 0 bases and 2 bases, in that order; junction bases with no gene match: 4. CDR3 region: CASSLAGTGGNYGYTF. The DNA for the CDR3 is TGTGCCAGCAGCTTAGCAGGTACAGGGGGCAACTATGGCTACACCTTC.

V gene TRBV2 combines with J gene TRBJ2-3; D may be TRBD1 (5 bases). The germline V gene encodes CDR1 SNHLY and CDR2 FYNNEI. Trimming left V 2 bases short and J 4 bases short, with 16 bases between. The CDR3 loop spans 16 amino acids. The CDR3 spells CASSEQGALRSDTQYF. The CDR3 DNA follows: TGTGCCAGCAGTGAACAAGGGGCTCTCAGGTCAGATACGCAGTATTTT.

The chain couples TRBV2 to TRBJ1-2; TRBD1 is a possible D gene (5 bases). Germline V gives CDR1 SNHLY, CDR2 FYNNEI. V lost 6 bases to trimming and J lost 8 bases, with 22 bases between them. This CDR3 is 15 amino acids long. CDR3 coding DNA: TGTGCCAGCAGCGCCTTGTTGCAGGGTCCGAGGGGCTACACCTTC. This gives the protein CASSALLQGPRGYTF. The whole variable domain, filled in from reference TRBV2 and TRBJ1-2, reads EPEVTQTPSHQVTQMGQEVILRCVPISNHLYFYWYRQILGQKVEFLVSFYNNEISEKSEIFDDQFSVERPDGSNFTLKIRSTKLEDSAMYFCASSALLQGPRGYTFGSGTRLTVV.

The J gene is TRBJ2-7, the V gene TRBV28; TRBD2 matches at 7 bases. The CDR3 consists of 15 residues. The ends lost 5 bases at V and 6 bases at J; junction bases unmatched: 13. From germline, CDR1 is MDHEN and CDR2 SYDVKM. CDR3 DNA: TGTGCCAGCAGTACAAGACTGAGGGGAGGGACCGAGCAGTACTTC. Translation: CASSTRLRGGTEQYF.

This clone was counted once. CDR3 sequence (DNA): TGTGCCTGGAGTCCTCAGGGTGGGCAGCCCCAGCATTTT. Residues: CAWSPQGGQPQHF. This chain connects TRBV30 to TRBJ1-5, with D possibly being TRBD1 (5 bases). V was clipped by 2 bases and J by 7 bases, with 12 bases between them. Germline V gene data show CDR1 as GTSNPN and CDR2 as SVGIG (reference sequence). The CDR3 consists of 13 residues.

The rearrangement links TRBV15 to TRBJ2-6; D might be TRBD1 or TRBD2, each matching 5 bases. Germline V CDR1 and CDR2: LNHNV, YYDKDF (reference sequence). Trimming stripped 3 bases from V and 0 bases from J, with 21 bases between. The CDR3 has 20 amino acids. CDR3 coding DNA: TGTGCCACCAGCAGGTATGGCCTGGGACGAGGAAACTCTGGGGCCAACGTCCTGACTTTC. Translating gives CATSRYGLGRGNSGANVLTF.

A single count supports this clone. The chain links TRBV19 to TRBJ2-5; D remains unclear. Germline V lookup: CDR1 LNHDA, CDR2 SQIVND (reference sequence). CDR3 length: 13 residues. Trimming left V 3 bases short and J 3 bases short, with 8 bases between. The CDR3 nucleotides read TGTGCCAGTAGTATGTGGGGAAAAGAGACCCAGTACTTC. This encodes CASSMWGKETQYF.

The V call is TRBV6-5, the J call TRBJ1-2; tentatively, D is TRBD1 (5 bases). Trimming left V 5 bases short and J 0 bases short, with 13 bases between. The CDR3 totals 15 residues. Germline loops: CDR1 MNHEY, CDR2 SVGAGI. CDR3 DNA sequence: TGTGCCAGCAGTCGGGGGGGGACGACTAACTATGGCTACACCTTC. This codes for CASSRGGTTNYGYTF.

V and J are TRBV9 and TRBJ2-2; the D is unclear. CDR1 and CDR2 (germline): SGDLS, YYNGEE. The V and J ends lost 1 base and 6 bases respectively, with 13 bases between them. There are 15 residues in the CDR3. The CDR3 is CASSVYWGEPGELFF. In nucleotides, the CDR3 is TGTGCCAGCAGCGTATACTGGGGTGAACCCGGGGAGCTGTTTTTT.

The chain employs TRBV18 and TRBJ1-4; no clear D gene. The CDR3 consists of 12 residues. The ends were cut back, 3 bases at V and 3 bases at J, with 2 bases in the middle. Germline V gene data show CDR1 as KGHSH and CDR2 as LQKENI. CDR3 sequence: CASSPANEKLFF. The CDR3 DNA follows: TGTGCCAGCTCACCTGCTAATGAAAAACTGTTTTTT.

V gene TRBV28 combines with J gene TRBJ1-2; the D gene is possibly TRBD1 (5 bases). Germline V CDR1 and CDR2: MDHEN, SYDVKM. This CDR3 has 13 residues. The CDR3 spells CASGRGVNYGYTF. As DNA, the CDR3 is TGTGCATCAGGGAGAGGGGTTAACTATGGCTACACCTTC.

The V and J genes are TRBV19 and TRBJ2-3, with 9 bases identical to TRBD1. This CDR3 spans 16 amino acids. After removal of 5 bases from V and 2 bases from J, the junction contained 8 bases not matched to a gene. From germline, CDR1 is LNHDA and CDR2 SQIVND (reference sequence). CDR3 region: CASSPGTGLNTDTQYF. The CDR3 bases are TGTGCCAGTAGTCCGGGGACAGGGCTCAACACAGATACGCAGTATTTT.

This chain connects TRBV28 to TRBJ1-2, with no clear D. Trimming cost V 3 bases and J 4 bases, with 9 bases left between them. The germline gives CDR1 MDHEN, CDR2 SYDVKM. This CDR3 contains 13 residues. The CDR3 here is CASSFSGSYGYTF. CDR3 bases: TGTGCCAGCAGTTTCTCGGGATCCTATGGCTACACCTTC.

V and J are TRBV16 and TRBJ1-1; D remains unclear. Deletions cut 4 bases from V and 1 base from J, with 4 bases between. Per germline, CDR1 KGHSY and CDR2 FQNENV. The CDR3 is 12 amino acids. The CDR3 coding sequence is TGTGCCAGCAGCCGGGGGAACACTGAAGCTTTCTTT. This codes for CASSRGNTEAFF.

The V gene is TRBV4-2, the J gene TRBJ1-1; D gene uncertain. Deletions cut 0 bases from V and 6 bases from J, with 14 bases between. The CDR3 totals 15 residues. CDR1 and CDR2 (germline): LGHNA, YNFKEQ. The CDR3, as DNA: TGTGCCAGCAGCCAAGATGGGGAGGTCGAGGCTGAAGCTTTCTTT. Translated: CASSQDGEVEAEAFF.

As for this clone: Different DNA sequences within this sample yield the same CDR3. The chain carries TRBV5-1 and TRBJ1-1; weak D call: TRBD1 (6 bases). V was trimmed by 4 bases and J by 1 base, leaving 8 bases between them. The CDR3 contains 13 residues. CDR1 and CDR2 from the germline V gene are SGHRS and YFSETQ. Here the CDR3 reads CASSLGANTEAFF. The CDR3 DNA sequence: TGCGCCAGCAGCCTGGGGGCGAACACTGAAGCTTTCTTT.

The V call is TRBV7-8, the J call TRBJ1-6; 9 bases are shared with TRBD1. V shed 3 bases, J shed 13 bases, and the junction held 7 bases outside the gene matches. Germline CDR1 SGHVS, CDR2 FQNEAQ. The CDR3 consists of 14 residues. For the CDR3, the DNA is TGTGCCAGCAGCTTGGGGACAGGGTTGGGCCCCCTCCACTTT. Amino acid sequence: CASSLGTGLGPLHF.

The V gene is TRBV28, the J gene TRBJ1-1, with 7 bases matching TRBD1. V lost 7 bases and J lost 8; bases outside the gene matches: 13. CDR3 length: 14 residues. Germline V gives CDR1 MDHEN, CDR2 SYDVKM. This CDR3 is CASNLLRGHSEAFF. DNA of the CDR3: TGTGCCAGCAATCTCTTGAGGGGGCACTCAGAAGCTTTCTTT.

The chain employs TRBV6-5 and TRBJ2-7, with TRBD2 as a possible D gene (5 bases). The germline V gene has CDR1 MNHEY and CDR2 SVGAGI. V dropped 7 bases and J dropped 2 bases, with 12 bases sitting between them. The CDR3 runs 13 residues. CDR3 sequence reads: CASTQRGTYEQYF. DNA of the CDR3: TGTGCCAGCACCCAAAGAGGGACCTACGAGCAGTACTTC.